This entry describes one T cell receptor (beta chain). These data belong to a study of blood T cell repertoires in COVID-19. From germline, CDR1 is MNHEY and CDR2 SMNVEV (reference sequence). This CDR3 has 11 residues. V lost 3 bases and J lost 6, with 3 bases in between. Authors' data handling: Amplifying reference gene primers gave estimates of nucleated cell counts. Only in-frame clones appear in the TCRdb table, and some are missing; sequencing was by immunoSEQ multiplex PCR. That table furnishes V, J and clone size, whereas the DNA furnished D and trimming. The sample comprises fewer than 35,000 clones, around 86% of which are singletons, and 67% rests with the top ten.

Sequencing was done on a sample of peripheral blood. The rearrangement uses TRBV27 and TRBJ2-1; D remains ambiguous. The source of this sequence is a man between 65 and 79 years old with acute or convalescent COVID-19. This CDR3 is CASSFLNEQFF. CDR3 sequence (DNA): TGTGCCAGCAGTTTTCTCAATGAGCAGTTCTTC.